This T cell receptor beta chain was documented in a study of T cell repertoires in cytomegalovirus infection (dated by TCRdb to about 2019). For context, the study as a whole: Recently identified HLA-C-restricted CMV epitopes, whose presentation resists viral immunomodulation, were targeted by peptide stimulations together with well-studied HLA-B-restricted epitopes. Because public TCR beta signatures pointed to carriage of CMV infection together with the matching HLA type, the HLA type of each donor mattered for the analysis.

Results the study describes overall, beyond this receptor: The ex vivo response was dominated by HLA-C-restricted CMV-specific TCR beta clonotypes, and the single most frequent clonotype in two of eight donors was supplied by these HLA-C-restricted clonotypes. Cumulative frequency of public TCR beta family members discriminated carriers of CMV infection plus the relevant HLA type in this cohort and an independent approximately 340-donor cohort.

Turning to this clonotype: Its antigen is currently not known. No much larger clone exists at a distance of one base, and base qualities are not known.

The sample's treatment or condition label is to be understood as: in vitro stimulation with specific CMV peptide epitopes to enrich CMV-specific T cells. Sequencing relied on an Illumina HiSeq 1500. Using fastp at Q25 and MiXCR, TCRdb reprocessed the public reads and kept productive beta chains. Identical CDR3 protein sequences are pooled into one entry, listed with their most common genes and DNA. This sample holds 830,000 or so distinct CDR3 sequences; about 30% were observed only once. Around 12% of the sample goes to the ten largest clones. The CDR3 sequence holds 15 residues, the cysteine and phenylalanine included. The CDR3 DNA has 45 bases and is translated from base 1. Trimming costs V 7 bases and J 3 bases, and their ends lie 17 bases apart.

The sequence links TRBV12-3 or TRBV12-4 to TRBJ2-3; the D call is tentative, TRBD1 or TRBD2, as each matches 5 bases. This sequence was found in a human donor in good health (CMV status not recorded). Some clones in this sample may be carry-over from other donors' samples. The starting material was cultured CD8+ T cells from PBMCs, obtained from culture after CMV antigen stimulation. The DNA sequence is TGTGCCAGCATTCTAAGTTGGGACGTGACAGATACGCAGTATTTT. Its protein reads: CASILSWDVTDTQYF.